This TCR beta chain comes out of a study of glioma-infiltrating T cells after dendritic cell vaccination. Study-level information: Patients received autologous tumor lysate-pulsed dendritic cell vaccination between about 2002 and 2012.

Up to about 2 ug genomic DNA was used for TCRB CDR3 amplification. Clones were sequenced by immunoSEQ multiplex PCR, and TCRdb holds only the in-frame ones, with some missing. The table records roughly 38,000 clones, about 80% of them present only once. Comment on this clone: Its antigen is currently unknown. Other DNA sequences in this specimen translate into the identical CDR3.

General study findings and limits: Only a small number of patients had complete blood and tumor samples.

Material: blood, obtained before dendritic cell vaccination. The TCR comes from a human donor with glioblastoma.

CDR3 in amino acids: CASSYRTGDSPLHF. The CDR3 DNA is TGTGCCAGCAGTTATAGGACAGGGGACTCCCCCCTCCACTTT. V gene TRBV6-5 combines with J gene TRBJ1-6; 9 bases fit TRBD1. The junction had 7 bases not matched to a gene; V was cut back by 3 bases and J by 13 bases. From germline, CDR1 is MNHEY and CDR2 SVGAGI. The CDR3 is made up of 14 amino acids.